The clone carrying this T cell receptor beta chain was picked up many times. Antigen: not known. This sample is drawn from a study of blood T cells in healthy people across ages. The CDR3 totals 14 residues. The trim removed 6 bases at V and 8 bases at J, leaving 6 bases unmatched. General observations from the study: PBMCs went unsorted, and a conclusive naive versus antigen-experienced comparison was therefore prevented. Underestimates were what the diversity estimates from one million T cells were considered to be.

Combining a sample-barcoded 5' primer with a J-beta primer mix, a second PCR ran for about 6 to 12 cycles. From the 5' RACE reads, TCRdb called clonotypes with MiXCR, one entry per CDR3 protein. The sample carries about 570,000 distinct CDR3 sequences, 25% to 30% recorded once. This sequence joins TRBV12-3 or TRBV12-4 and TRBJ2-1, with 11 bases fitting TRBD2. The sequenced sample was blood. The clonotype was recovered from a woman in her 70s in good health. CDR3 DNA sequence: TGTGCCAGCAGAACTAGCGGGGGTCGGGATGAGCAGTTCTTC. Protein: CASRTSGGRDEQFF.